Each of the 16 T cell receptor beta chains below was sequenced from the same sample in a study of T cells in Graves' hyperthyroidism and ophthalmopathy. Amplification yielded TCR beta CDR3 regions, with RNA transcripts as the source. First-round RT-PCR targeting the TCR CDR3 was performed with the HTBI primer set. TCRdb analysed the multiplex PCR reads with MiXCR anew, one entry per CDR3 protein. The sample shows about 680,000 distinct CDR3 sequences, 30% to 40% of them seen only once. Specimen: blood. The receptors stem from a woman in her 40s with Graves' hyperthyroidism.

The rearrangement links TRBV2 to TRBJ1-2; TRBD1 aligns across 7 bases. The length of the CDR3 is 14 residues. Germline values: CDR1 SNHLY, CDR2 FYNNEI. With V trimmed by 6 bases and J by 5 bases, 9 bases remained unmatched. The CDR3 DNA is TGTGCCAGCAGCCGAGCCGGGGACAGTTATGGCTACACCTTC. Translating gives CASSRAGDSYGYTF. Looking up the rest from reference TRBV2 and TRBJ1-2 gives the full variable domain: EPEVTQTPSHQVTQMGQEVILRCVPISNHLYFYWYRQILGQKVEFLVSFYNNEISEKSEIFDDQFSVERPDGSNFTLKIRSTKLEDSAMYFCASSRAGDSYGYTFGSGTRLTVV.

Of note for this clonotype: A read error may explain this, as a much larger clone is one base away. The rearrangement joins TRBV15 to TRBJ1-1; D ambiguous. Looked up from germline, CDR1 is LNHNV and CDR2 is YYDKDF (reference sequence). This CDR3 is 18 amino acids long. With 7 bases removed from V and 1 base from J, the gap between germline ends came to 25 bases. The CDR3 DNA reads TGTGCCACCAACACCTTCACAAAACGACCCCTGGGGAACACTGAAGCTTTCTTT. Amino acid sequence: CATNTFTKRPLGNTEAFF. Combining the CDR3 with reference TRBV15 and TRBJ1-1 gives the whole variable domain DAMVIQNPRYQVTQFGKPVTLSCSQTLNHNVMYWYQQKSSQAPKLLFHYYDKDFNNEADTPDNFQSRRPNTSFCFLDIRSPGLGDTAMYLCATNTFTKRPLGNTEAFFGQGTRLTVV.

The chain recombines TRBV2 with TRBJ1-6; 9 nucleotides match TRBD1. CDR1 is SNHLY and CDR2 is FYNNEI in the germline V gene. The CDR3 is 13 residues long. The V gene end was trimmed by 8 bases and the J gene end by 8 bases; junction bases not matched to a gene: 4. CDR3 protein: CASGRDRDSPLHF. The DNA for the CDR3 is TGTGCCAGCGGACGGGACAGGGATTCACCCCTCCACTTT.

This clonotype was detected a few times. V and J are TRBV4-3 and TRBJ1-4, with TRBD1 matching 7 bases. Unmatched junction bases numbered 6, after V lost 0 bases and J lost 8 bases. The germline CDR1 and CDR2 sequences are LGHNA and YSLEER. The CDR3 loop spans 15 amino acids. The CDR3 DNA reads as TGCGCCAGCAGCCAAGATCTGACAGGGTCGGAAAAACTGTTTTTT. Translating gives CASSQDLTGSEKLFF.

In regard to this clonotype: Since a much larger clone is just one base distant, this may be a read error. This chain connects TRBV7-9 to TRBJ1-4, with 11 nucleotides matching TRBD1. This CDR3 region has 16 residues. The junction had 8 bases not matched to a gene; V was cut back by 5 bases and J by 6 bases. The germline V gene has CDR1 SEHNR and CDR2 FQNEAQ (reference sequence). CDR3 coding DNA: TGTGCCAGCAGCACCGGGACAGGGGGGGTGGATGAAAAACTGTTTTTT. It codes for CASSTGTGGVDEKLFF.

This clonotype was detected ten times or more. The CDR3 loop is CASSQEKTNYGYTF. CDR3 sequence (DNA): TGCGCCAGCAGCCAAGAGAAAACAAACTATGGCTACACCTTC. The chain carries TRBV4-3 and TRBJ1-2, with D unresolved. V lost 0 bases and J lost 2, with 7 bases in between. The CDR3 contains 14 residues. The germline V gene encodes CDR1 LGHNA and CDR2 YSLEER.

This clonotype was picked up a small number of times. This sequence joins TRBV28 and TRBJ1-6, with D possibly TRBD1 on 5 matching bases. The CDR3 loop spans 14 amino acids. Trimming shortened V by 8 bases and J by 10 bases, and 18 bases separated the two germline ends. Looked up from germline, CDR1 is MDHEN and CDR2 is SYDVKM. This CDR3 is CASPRGVVGSPLHF. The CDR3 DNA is TGTGCCAGCCCTAGGGGCGTCGTGGGATCACCCCTCCACTTT.

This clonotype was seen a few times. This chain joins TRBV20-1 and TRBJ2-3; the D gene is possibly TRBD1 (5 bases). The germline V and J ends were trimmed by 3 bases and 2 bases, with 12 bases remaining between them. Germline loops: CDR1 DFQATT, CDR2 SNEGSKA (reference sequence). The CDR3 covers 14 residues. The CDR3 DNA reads TGCAGTGCTAGGCAGGGTCTACCCACAGATACGCAGTATTTT. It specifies CSARQGLPTDTQYF.

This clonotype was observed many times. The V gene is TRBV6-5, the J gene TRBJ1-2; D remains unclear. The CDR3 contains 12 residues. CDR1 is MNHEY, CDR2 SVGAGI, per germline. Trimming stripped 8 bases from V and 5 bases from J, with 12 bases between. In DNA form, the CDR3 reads TGTGCCAGCTCTCCAGGAGCTTATGGCTACACCTTC. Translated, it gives CASSPGAYGYTF.

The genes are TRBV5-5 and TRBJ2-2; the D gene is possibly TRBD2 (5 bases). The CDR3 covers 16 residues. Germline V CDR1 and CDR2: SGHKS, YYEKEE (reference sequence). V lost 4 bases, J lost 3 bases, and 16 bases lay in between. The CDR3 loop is CASSNQLERDTGELFF. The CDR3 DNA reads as TGTGCCAGCAGCAATCAGCTTGAGAGGGACACCGGGGAGCTGTTTTTT.

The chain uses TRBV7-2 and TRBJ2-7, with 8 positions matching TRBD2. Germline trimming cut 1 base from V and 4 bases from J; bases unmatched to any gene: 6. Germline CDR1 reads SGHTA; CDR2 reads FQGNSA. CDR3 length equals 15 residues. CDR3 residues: CASSLVGGGIYEQYF. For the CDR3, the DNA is TGTGCCAGCAGCTTAGTCGGCGGGGGGATTTACGAGCAGTACTTC.

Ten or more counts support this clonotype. CDR3 in DNA: TGTGCCATCAGCGCTTTGGGACAGGGCTCTGGAAACACCATATATTTT. It yields the protein CAISALGQGSGNTIYF. The rearrangement joins TRBV10-3 to TRBJ1-3, with 9 bases lining up with TRBD1. V was clipped by 6 bases and J by 0 bases; unmatched bases: 6. The germline V gene has CDR1 ENHRY and CDR2 SYGVKD. The length of the CDR3 is 16 residues.

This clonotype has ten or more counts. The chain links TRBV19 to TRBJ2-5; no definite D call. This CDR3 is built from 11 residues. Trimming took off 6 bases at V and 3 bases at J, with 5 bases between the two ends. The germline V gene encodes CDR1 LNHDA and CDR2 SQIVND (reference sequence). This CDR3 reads CASSVKETQYF. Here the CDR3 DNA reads TGTGCCAGTAGCGTGAAAGAGACCCAGTACTTC.

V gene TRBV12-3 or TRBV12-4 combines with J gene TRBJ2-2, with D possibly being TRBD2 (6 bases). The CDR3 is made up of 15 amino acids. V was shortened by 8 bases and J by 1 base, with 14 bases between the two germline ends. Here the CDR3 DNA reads TGTGCCAGCGTCGGGGGAGAACTGAACACCGGGGAGCTGTTTTTT. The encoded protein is CASVGGELNTGELFF.

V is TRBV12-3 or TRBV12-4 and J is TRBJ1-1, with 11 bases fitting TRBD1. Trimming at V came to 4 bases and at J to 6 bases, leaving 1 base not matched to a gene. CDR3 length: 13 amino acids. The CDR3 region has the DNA TGTGCCAGCAGTTCGGGACAGGGGGCTGAAGCTTTCTTT. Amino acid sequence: CASSSGQGAEAFF.

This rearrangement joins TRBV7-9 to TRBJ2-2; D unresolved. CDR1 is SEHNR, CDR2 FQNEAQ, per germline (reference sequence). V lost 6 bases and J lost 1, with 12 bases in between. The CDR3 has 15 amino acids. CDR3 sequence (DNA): TGTGCCAGCAGTTTGCACCCGTTGAACACCGGGGAGCTGTTTTTT. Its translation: CASSLHPLNTGELFF.